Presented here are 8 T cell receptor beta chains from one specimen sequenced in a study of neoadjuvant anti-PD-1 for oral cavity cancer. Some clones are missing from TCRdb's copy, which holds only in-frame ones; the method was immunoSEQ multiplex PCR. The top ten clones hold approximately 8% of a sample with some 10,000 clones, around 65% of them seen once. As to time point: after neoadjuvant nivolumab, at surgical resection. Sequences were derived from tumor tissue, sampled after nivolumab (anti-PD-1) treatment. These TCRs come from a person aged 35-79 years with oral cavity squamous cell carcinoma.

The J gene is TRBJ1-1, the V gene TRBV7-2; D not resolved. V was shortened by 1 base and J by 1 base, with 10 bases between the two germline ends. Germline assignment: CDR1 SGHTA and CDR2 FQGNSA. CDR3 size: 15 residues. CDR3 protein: CASSLEAGPNTEAFF. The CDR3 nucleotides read TGTGCCAGCAGCTTAGAAGCGGGCCCGAACACTGAAGCTTTCTTT.

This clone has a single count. The CDR3 region is CSARAQETQYF. Here the CDR3 DNA reads TGCAGTGCTAGAGCACAGGAGACCCAGTACTTC. The chain uses TRBV20-1 and TRBJ2-5; D is unclear. The CDR3 is made up of 11 amino acids. Trimming left V 1 base short and J 5 bases short, with 5 bases between. The V gene's germline CDR1 is DFQATT and CDR2 SNEGSKA (reference sequence).

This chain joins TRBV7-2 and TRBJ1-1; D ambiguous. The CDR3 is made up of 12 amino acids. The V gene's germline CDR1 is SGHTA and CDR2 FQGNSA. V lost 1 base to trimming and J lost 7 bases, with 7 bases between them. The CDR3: CASSLGAFEAFF. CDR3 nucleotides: TGTGCCAGCAGCTTAGGGGCCTTTGAAGCTTTCTTT.

The CDR3 loop is CASSPHRETQYF. CDR3 sequence (DNA): TGCGCCAGCAGCCCCCACCGGGAGACCCAGTACTTC. The J gene is TRBJ2-5, the V gene TRBV5-1; D unclear. Trimming removed 4 bases from V and 5 bases from J, with 9 bases in between. The CDR3 is 12 amino acids. The germline CDR1 and CDR2 sequences are SGHRS and YFSETQ.

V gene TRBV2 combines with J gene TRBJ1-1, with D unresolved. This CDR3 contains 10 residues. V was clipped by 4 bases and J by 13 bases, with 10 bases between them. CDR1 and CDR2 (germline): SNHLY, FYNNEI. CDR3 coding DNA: TGTGCCAGCAGTGTAGAATTGGATTTCTTT. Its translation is CASSVELDFF.

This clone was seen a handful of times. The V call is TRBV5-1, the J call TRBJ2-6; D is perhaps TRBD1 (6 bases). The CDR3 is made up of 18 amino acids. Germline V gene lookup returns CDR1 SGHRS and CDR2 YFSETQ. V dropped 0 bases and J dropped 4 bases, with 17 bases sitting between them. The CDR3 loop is CASSLAAWGRRGANVLTF. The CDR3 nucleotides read TGCGCCAGCAGCTTGGCCGCTTGGGGGCGAAGGGGGGCCAACGTCCTGACTTTC.

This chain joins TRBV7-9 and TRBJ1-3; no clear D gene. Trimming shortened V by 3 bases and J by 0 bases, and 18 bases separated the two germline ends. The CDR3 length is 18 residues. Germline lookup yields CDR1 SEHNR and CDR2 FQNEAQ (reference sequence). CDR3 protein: CASSFAQAHGFSGNTIYF. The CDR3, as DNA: TGTGCCAGCAGCTTCGCCCAAGCCCACGGCTTCTCTGGAAACACCATATATTTT.

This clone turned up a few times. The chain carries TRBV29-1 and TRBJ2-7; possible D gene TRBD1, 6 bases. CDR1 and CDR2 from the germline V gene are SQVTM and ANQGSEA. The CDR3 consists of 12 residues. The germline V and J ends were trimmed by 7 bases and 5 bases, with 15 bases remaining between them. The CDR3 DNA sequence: TGCAGCGCCCGAACAGGGTCCCACGAGCAGTACTTC. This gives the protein CSARTGSHEQYF.